The clone carrying this TCR beta chain was found once. Its cognate antigen is unknown. All donors participated as healthy donors of bone marrow. CDR3 length: 15 residues. Primers included in the PCR were 60 Vbeta and 13 Jbeta primers. The data were produced by immunoSEQ multiplex PCR, yet TCRdb's version contains in-frame clones alone and is incomplete. The table includes roughly 180,000 clones, 82% detected once. The sample is drawn from a study of cytomegalovirus exposure and HLA in healthy donors. Study outcomes and limitations: Confirmation was obtained in vitro that a few CMV-associated chains are specific for CMV antigens. The authors later linked a missense DCLRE1C variant to TCR beta V- and J-gene trimming.

Sequencing was carried out using PBMCs. V usage is TRBV21-1 and J usage is TRBJ2-1; the table gives TRBD2 as D, unverified against the DNA. TRBV21-1 is listed as a pseudogene. The clonotype comes from a man aged 40-49 years in good health and CMV-seronegative. In DNA form, the CDR3 reads TGTGCCAGCAGCAAACTAGCGGGATTCCGCGATGAGCAGTTCTTC. This gives the protein CASSKLAGFRDEQFF.